This TCR beta chain was sequenced during a study of Graves' ophthalmopathy and Graves' hyperthyroidism. Study findings and constraints: Ophthalmopathy cases were distinguished from stable hyperthyroidism by a 13-signature model, reaching about 90% sensitivity and around 80% specificity.

Amplification of TCR beta CDR3 regions used RNA transcripts. The library came from an HTBI-primed first-round RT-PCR and a second-round multiplex PCR. TCRdb analysed the multiplex PCR reads with MiXCR anew, one entry per CDR3 protein. This sample yields almost 400,000 distinct CDR3 sequences, of which about 17% are seen a single time; roughly 1.5% belongs to the top ten. This CDR3 is built from 16 residues. The germline gives CDR1 SGHRS, CDR2 YFSETQ. Losses at the gene ends were 3 bases for V and 1 base for J; bases not matched to a gene: 10. This clonotype was recorded at least ten times. The antigen is not known.

J is TRBJ2-7 and V is TRBV5-1; 7 bases are a match to TRBD2. The sample was peripheral blood. This clonotype was sampled from a woman aged 18-35 years with Graves' ophthalmopathy. The DNA for the CDR3 is TGCGCCAGCAGCTGGAAGGATGGAGCGGGGTCCTACGAGCAGTACTTC. Protein sequence: CASSWKDGAGSYEQYF.